A selection of T cell receptor beta chains follows, all from one sample in a study of blood T cell repertoires in COVID-19. Method: immunoSEQ multiplex PCR; TCRdb's copy keeps in-frame clones and lacks some. The sample has fewer than 100,000 clones, around 75% seen once. Sequencing was carried out using peripheral blood. The source of these receptors is a man aged 65 to 79 with acute or convalescent COVID-19. CDR3s include the opening cysteine and the closing phenylalanine or tryptophan. A D gene is named only where the DNA matches it firmly. The size field is filled for only some rows; it gives once, few, many or a size class.

cdr3_aa: CSGREETQYF
cdr3_nt: TGCAGTGGGAGAGAAGAGACCCAGTACTTC
j_call: TRBJ2-5
clone_size: few
v_call: TRBV20-1
d_call: -

cdr3_aa: CASSLKQGRRWGEKLFF
cdr3_nt: TGTGCCAGCAGTTTGAAACAGGGTAGGCGGTGGGGTGAAAAACTGTTTTTT
j_call: TRBJ1-4
clone_size: -
v_call: TRBV27
d_call: -

cdr3_aa: CAIGVYNEQFF
cdr3_nt: TGTGCCATCGGGGTTTACAATGAGCAGTTCTTC
j_call: TRBJ2-1
clone_size: -
v_call: TRBV28
d_call: -

cdr3_aa: CAISAGTDNSPLHF
cdr3_nt: TGTGCCATCAGTGCCGGGACAGATAATTCACCCCTCCACTTT
j_call: TRBJ1-6
clone_size: once
v_call: TRBV10-3
d_call: TRBD1

cdr3_aa: CASSSPGTGDSETQYF
cdr3_nt: TGTGCCAGCAGCTCCCCCGGGACAGGGGATTCTGAGACCCAGTACTTC
j_call: TRBJ2-5
clone_size: -
v_call: TRBV5-4
d_call: TRBD1

cdr3_aa: CASSPGQGNYGYTF
cdr3_nt: TGTGCCAGCAGCCCAGGACAGGGGAACTATGGCTACACCTTC
j_call: TRBJ1-2
clone_size: -
v_call: TRBV11-2
d_call: TRBD1

cdr3_aa: CASSPRLSGELFF
cdr3_nt: TGTGCCAGTAGTCCCCGTTTGTCGGGGGAGCTGTTTTTT
j_call: TRBJ2-2
clone_size: once
v_call: TRBV19
d_call: -

cdr3_aa: CASSLRTSGSRWAETQYF
cdr3_nt: TGTGCCAGCAGTTTAAGGACTAGCGGTTCGAGGTGGGCAGAGACCCAGTACTTC
j_call: TRBJ2-5
clone_size: -
v_call: TRBV27
d_call: TRBD2

cdr3_aa: CASSLLVAGGANVLTF
cdr3_nt: TGTGCCAGCAGTCTTCTGGTGGCAGGTGGGGCCAACGTCCTGACTTTC
j_call: TRBJ2-6
clone_size: -
v_call: TRBV2
d_call: -

cdr3_aa: CASTDRPFFNYGYTF
cdr3_nt: TGTGCCAGTACAGACAGACCATTCTTTAACTATGGCTACACCTTC
j_call: TRBJ1-2
clone_size: -
v_call: TRBV19
d_call: -

cdr3_aa: CASSQESGTEQYF
cdr3_nt: TGTGCCAGCAGCCAAGAGTCAGGCACGGAGCAGTACTTC
j_call: TRBJ2-7
clone_size: -
v_call: TRBV3-1/TRBV3-2
d_call: -

cdr3_aa: CASSYSPGQGFEQYF
cdr3_nt: TGTGCCAGCAGTTACTCACCGGGACAGGGATTCGAGCAGTACTTC
j_call: TRBJ2-7
clone_size: medium-sized
v_call: TRBV6-5
d_call: TRBD1

cdr3_aa: CASSLQGPTEAFF
cdr3_nt: TGTGCCAGCAGCCTCCAGGGTCCCACTGAAGCTTTCTTT
j_call: TRBJ1-1
clone_size: -
v_call: TRBV27
d_call: -

cdr3_aa: CASSQMSSGDTQYF
cdr3_nt: TGTGCCAGCAGCCAAATGTCGAGCGGAGATACGCAGTATTTT
j_call: TRBJ2-3
clone_size: -
v_call: TRBV14
d_call: -

cdr3_aa: CASSATGFTEAFF
cdr3_nt: TGTGCCAGCAGCGCGACAGGATTCACTGAAGCTTTCTTT
j_call: TRBJ1-1
clone_size: -
v_call: TRBV9
d_call: -

cdr3_aa: CASKGQGGAGELFF
cdr3_nt: TGTGCCAGCAAAGGACAGGGAGGAGCCGGGGAGCTGTTTTTT
j_call: TRBJ2-2
clone_size: few
v_call: TRBV2
d_call: TRBD1

cdr3_aa: CASSQQGNQGHNEQFF
cdr3_nt: TGTGCCAGTAGTCAACAGGGAAACCAAGGCCACAATGAGCAGTTCTTC
j_call: TRBJ2-1
clone_size: -
v_call: TRBV19
d_call: -

cdr3_aa: CALGAGYEQYF
cdr3_nt: TGTGCCCTGGGGGCGGGCTACGAGCAGTACTTC
j_call: TRBJ2-7
clone_size: -
v_call: TRBV6-6
d_call: -

cdr3_aa: CATSPRGTSYEQYF
cdr3_nt: TGTGCCACCAGCCCCCGCGGGACTTCTTACGAGCAGTACTTC
j_call: TRBJ2-7
clone_size: -
v_call: TRBV15
d_call: -

cdr3_aa: CASSRSGGGAIGYEQYF
cdr3_nt: TGTGCCAGCAGTCGCTCCGGCGGTGGAGCTATTGGGTACGAGCAGTACTTC
j_call: TRBJ2-7
clone_size: -
v_call: TRBV6-6
d_call: -

cdr3_aa: CASKEGTSNQPQHF
cdr3_nt: TGTGCCAGTAAGGAGGGAACTAGCAATCAGCCCCAGCATTTT
j_call: TRBJ1-5
clone_size: few
v_call: TRBV19
d_call: -

cdr3_aa: CASSQGGRNTEAFF
cdr3_nt: TGCGCCAGCTCGCAGGGGGGCCGGAACACTGAAGCTTTCTTT
j_call: TRBJ1-1
clone_size: -
v_call: TRBV4-1
d_call: TRBD1

cdr3_aa: CASSYGILSGQPVLSYEQYF
cdr3_nt: TGTGCCAGCAGTTATGGCATCCTTTCGGGACAGCCGGTCCTTTCCTACGAGCAGTACTTC
j_call: TRBJ2-7
clone_size: -
v_call: TRBV6-2/TRBV6-3
d_call: TRBD1

cdr3_aa: CASSELTSFDEQFF
cdr3_nt: TGTGCCAGCAGTGAATTGACTAGCTTCGATGAGCAGTTCTTC
j_call: TRBJ2-1
clone_size: -
v_call: TRBV6-1
d_call: TRBD2

cdr3_aa: CSATRGSTEAFF
cdr3_nt: TGCAGCGCAACTAGGGGGAGCACTGAAGCTTTCTTT
j_call: TRBJ1-1
clone_size: -
v_call: TRBV29-1
d_call: -

cdr3_aa: CASSRRTSGSVDEQYF
cdr3_nt: TGCGCCAGCAGCCGCCGGACTAGCGGGAGCGTCGACGAGCAGTACTTC
j_call: TRBJ2-7
clone_size: -
v_call: TRBV4-1
d_call: TRBD2

cdr3_aa: CASSPQGYGNQPQHF
cdr3_nt: TGTGCCAGCTCACCCCAGGGGTATGGCAATCAGCCCCAGCATTTT
j_call: TRBJ1-5
clone_size: -
v_call: TRBV18
d_call: -

cdr3_aa: CASSAGTSGDNEQFF
cdr3_nt: TGTGCCAGCAGCGCCGGGACTAGCGGGGACAATGAGCAGTTCTTC
j_call: TRBJ2-1
clone_size: -
v_call: TRBV6-4
d_call: TRBD2

cdr3_aa: CASSLQGVSQPQHF
cdr3_nt: TGTGCCAGCAGTCTCCAGGGGGTGAGTCAGCCCCAGCATTTT
j_call: TRBJ1-5
clone_size: once
v_call: TRBV28
d_call: TRBD1

cdr3_aa: CASSSGLAGLGELFF
cdr3_nt: TGTGCCAGTAGTTCCGGACTAGCGGGACTCGGGGAGCTGTTTTTT
j_call: TRBJ2-2
clone_size: -
v_call: TRBV19
d_call: TRBD2

cdr3_aa: CASSDPGSNEQYF
cdr3_nt: TGTGCCAGCAGTGACCCGGGGTCCAACGAGCAGTACTTC
j_call: TRBJ2-7
clone_size: -
v_call: TRBV2
d_call: -

cdr3_aa: CASSVVPDRGTGELFF
cdr3_nt: TGTGCCAGCAGCGTAGTCCCGGACAGGGGTACCGGGGAGCTGTTTTTT
j_call: TRBJ2-2
clone_size: once
v_call: TRBV9
d_call: TRBD1

cdr3_aa: CASSPDGRGTDTQYF
cdr3_nt: TGCGCCAGCAGCCCGGACGGCAGGGGCACAGATACGCAGTATTTT
j_call: TRBJ2-3
clone_size: -
v_call: TRBV5-1
d_call: -

cdr3_aa: CASRPGLAGSNEQFF
cdr3_nt: TGCGCCAGCAGGCCGGGACTAGCGGGGTCCAATGAGCAGTTCTTC
j_call: TRBJ2-1
clone_size: few
v_call: TRBV4-1
d_call: TRBD2